This T cell receptor beta chain emerged from a study of blood T cell repertoires in COVID-19. On the study more broadly: PBMCs, B-cell-depleted T cells, or T cells provided the cDNA or gDNA that made up the material.

CDR1 and CDR2 (germline): DFQATT, SNEGSKA (reference sequence). Between the trimmed V and J ends, which lost 3 bases and 4 bases, there was a span of 16 bases. The CDR3 spans 14 residues. Source study methods: Amplification of reference gene primers provided the estimated nucleated cell counts. Sequenced by immunoSEQ multiplex PCR; TCRdb stores in-frame clones only, minus some. V and J calls and clone size are those listed in that table; D and trimming were worked out from the DNA. This sample has roughly 220,000 clones, with approximately 78% found just once. The receptor was derived from a woman of 80 years or more with COVID-19, enrolled during active disease. The chain employs TRBV20-1 and TRBJ2-7; either TRBD1 or TRBD2 may supply D (5 bases each). Sequenced input: peripheral blood. CDR3 protein: CSASGASPPYEQYF. The CDR3 DNA is TGCAGTGCTAGTGGGGCTAGCCCCCCTTACGAGCAGTACTTC.